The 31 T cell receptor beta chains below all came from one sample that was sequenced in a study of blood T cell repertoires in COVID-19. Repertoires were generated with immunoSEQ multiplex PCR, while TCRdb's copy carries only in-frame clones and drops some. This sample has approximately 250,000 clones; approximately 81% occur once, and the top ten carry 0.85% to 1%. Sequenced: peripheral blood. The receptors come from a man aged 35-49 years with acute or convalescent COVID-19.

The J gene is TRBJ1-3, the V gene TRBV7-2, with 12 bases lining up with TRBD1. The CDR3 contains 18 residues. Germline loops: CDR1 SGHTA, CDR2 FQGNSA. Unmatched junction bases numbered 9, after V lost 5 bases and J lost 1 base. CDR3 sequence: CASSLSGTGGASGNTIYF. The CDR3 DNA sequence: TGTGCCAGCAGCCTCTCCGGGACAGGGGGCGCATCTGGAAACACCATATATTTT.

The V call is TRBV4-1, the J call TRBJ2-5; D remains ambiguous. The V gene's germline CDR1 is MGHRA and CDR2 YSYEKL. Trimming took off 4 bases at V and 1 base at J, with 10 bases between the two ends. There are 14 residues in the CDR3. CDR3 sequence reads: CASSLSPVQETQYF. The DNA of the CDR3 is TGCGCCAGCAGCCTTTCCCCCGTCCAAGAGACCCAGTACTTC.

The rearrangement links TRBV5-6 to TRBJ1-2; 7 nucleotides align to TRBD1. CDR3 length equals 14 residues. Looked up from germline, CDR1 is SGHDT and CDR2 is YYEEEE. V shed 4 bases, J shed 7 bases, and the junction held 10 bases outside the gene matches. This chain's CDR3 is CASSQNDRESGYTF. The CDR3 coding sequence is TGTGCCAGCAGCCAGAATGACAGGGAATCTGGCTACACCTTC.

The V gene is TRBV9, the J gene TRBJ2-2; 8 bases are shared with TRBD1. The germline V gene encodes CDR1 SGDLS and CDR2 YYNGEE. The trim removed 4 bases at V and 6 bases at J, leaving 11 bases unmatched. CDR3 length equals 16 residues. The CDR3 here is CASSPTSTGAPGELFF. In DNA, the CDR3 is TGTGCCAGCAGCCCAACCTCGACAGGGGCACCCGGGGAGCTGTTTTTT. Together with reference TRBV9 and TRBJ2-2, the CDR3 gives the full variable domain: DSGVTQTPKHLITATGQRVTLRCSPRSGDLSVYWYQQSLDQGLQFLIQYYNGEERAKGNILERFSAQQFPDLHSELNLSSLELGDSALYFCASSPTSTGAPGELFFGEGSRLTVL.

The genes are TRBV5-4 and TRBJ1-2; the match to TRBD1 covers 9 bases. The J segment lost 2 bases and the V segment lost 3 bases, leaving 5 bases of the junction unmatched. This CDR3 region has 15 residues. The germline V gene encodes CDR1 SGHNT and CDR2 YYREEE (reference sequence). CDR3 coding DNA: TGTGCCAGCAGCTCCCCCGGGACAGGGAACTATGGCTACACCTTC. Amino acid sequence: CASSSPGTGNYGYTF.

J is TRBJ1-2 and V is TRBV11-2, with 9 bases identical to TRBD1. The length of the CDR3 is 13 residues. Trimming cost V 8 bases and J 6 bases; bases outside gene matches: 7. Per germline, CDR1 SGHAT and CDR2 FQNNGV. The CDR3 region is CASRDRVLDGYTF. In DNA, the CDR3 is TGTGCCAGCCGGGACAGGGTTTTGGATGGCTACACCTTC.

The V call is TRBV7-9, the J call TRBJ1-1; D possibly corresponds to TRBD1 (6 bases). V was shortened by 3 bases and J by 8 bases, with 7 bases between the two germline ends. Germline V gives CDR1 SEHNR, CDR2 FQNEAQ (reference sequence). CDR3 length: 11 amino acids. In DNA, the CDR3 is TGTGCCAGCAGCTTGGGGACAGAAGCTTTCTTT. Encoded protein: CASSLGTEAFF.

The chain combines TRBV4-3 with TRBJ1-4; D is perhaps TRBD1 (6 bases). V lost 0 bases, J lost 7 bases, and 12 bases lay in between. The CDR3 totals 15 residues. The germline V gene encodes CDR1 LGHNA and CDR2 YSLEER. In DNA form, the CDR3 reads TGCGCCAGCAGCCAAGAAAGCAGGGGATTTGAAAAACTGTTTTTT. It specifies CASSQESRGFEKLFF.

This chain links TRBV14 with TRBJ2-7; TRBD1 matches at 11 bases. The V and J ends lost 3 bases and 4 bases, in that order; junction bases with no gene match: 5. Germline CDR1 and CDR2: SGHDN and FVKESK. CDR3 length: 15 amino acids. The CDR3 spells CASSHGQGAEYEQYF. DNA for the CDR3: TGTGCCAGCAGCCACGGACAGGGGGCGGAGTACGAGCAGTACTTC.

CDR3 bases: TGTGCCAGTAGTAGGAGCGGGCTAGGTAATGAGCAGTTCTTC. Amino acid sequence: CASSRSGLGNEQFF. The V call is TRBV19, the J call TRBJ2-1, with D maybe TRBD2 (6 bases). The V gene's germline CDR1 is LNHDA and CDR2 SQIVND (reference sequence). The CDR3 extends over 14 amino acids. V dropped 4 bases and J dropped 7 bases, with 14 bases sitting between them.

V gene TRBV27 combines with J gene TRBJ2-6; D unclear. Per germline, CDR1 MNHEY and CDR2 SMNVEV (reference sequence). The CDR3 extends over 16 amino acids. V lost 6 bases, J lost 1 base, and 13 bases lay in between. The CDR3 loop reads CASRTSRASGANVLTF. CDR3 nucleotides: TGTGCCAGCAGAACTTCCAGAGCGTCTGGGGCCAACGTCCTGACTTTC.

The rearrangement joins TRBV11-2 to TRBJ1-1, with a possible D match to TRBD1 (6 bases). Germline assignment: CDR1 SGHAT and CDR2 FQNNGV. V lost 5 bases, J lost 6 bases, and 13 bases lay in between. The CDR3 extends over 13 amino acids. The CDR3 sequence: CASSRRGGSEAFF. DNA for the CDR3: TGTGCCAGCAGCCGCAGAGGGGGATCTGAAGCTTTCTTT.

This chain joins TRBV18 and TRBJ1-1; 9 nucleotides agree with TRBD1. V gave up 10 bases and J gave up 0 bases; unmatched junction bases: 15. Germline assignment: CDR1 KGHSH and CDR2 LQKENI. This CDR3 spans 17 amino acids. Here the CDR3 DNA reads TGTGCCACCACGCCCGTCGGGACAGGGAACATGAACACTGAAGCTTTCTTT. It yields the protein CATTPVGTGNMNTEAFF.

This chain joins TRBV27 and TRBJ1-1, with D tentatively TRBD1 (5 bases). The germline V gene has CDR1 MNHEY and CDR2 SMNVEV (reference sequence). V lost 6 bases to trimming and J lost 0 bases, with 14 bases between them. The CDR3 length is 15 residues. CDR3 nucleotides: TGTGCCAGCAGCAAGGGTGACAGCATGAACACTGAAGCTTTCTTT. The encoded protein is CASSKGDSMNTEAFF.

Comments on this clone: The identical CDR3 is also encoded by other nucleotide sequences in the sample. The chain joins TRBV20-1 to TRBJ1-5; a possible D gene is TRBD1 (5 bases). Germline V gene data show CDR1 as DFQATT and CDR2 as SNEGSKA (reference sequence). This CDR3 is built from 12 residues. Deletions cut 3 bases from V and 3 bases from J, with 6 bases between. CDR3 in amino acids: CSASGANQPQHF. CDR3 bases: TGCAGTGCTAGTGGGGCCAATCAGCCCCAGCATTTT.

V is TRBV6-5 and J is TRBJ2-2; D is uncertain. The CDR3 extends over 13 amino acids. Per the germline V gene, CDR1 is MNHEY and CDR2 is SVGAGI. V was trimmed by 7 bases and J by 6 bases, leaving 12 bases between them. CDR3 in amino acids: CASMAGKPGELFF. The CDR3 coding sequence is TGTGCCAGCATGGCAGGCAAGCCCGGGGAGCTGTTTTTT.

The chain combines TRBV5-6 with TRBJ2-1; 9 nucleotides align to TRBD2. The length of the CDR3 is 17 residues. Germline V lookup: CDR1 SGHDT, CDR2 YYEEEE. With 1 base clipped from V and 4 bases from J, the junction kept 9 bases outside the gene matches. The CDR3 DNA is TGTGCCAGCAGCTTGCTGGCGGGGGGGTCTATATACAATGAGCAGTTCTTC. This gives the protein CASSLLAGGSIYNEQFF. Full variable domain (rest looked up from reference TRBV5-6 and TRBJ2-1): DAGVTQSPTHLIKTRGQQVTLRCSPKSGHDTVSWYQQALGQGPQFIFQYYEEEERQRGNFPDRFSGHQFPNYSSELNVNALLLGDSALYLCASSLLAGGSIYNEQFFGPGTRLTVL.

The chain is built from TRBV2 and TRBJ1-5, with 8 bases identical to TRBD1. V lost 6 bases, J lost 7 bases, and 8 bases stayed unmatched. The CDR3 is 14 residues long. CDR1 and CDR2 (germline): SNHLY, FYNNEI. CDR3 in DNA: TGTGCCAGCAGGGACGGACAGGGACCCCAGCCCCAGCATTTT. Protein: CASRDGQGPQPQHF.

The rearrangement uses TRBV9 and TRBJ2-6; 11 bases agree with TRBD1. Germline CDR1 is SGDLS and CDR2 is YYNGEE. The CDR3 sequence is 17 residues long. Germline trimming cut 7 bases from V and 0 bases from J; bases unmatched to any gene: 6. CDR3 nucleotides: TGTGCCAGCGCCGGGGACAGGGGGATCTCTGGGGCCAACGTCCTGACTTTC. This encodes CASAGDRGISGANVLTF.

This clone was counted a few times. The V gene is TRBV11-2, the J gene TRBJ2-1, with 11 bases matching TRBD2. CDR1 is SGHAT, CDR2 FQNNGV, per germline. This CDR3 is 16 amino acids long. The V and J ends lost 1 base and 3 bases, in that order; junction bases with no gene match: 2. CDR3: CASSLGGLAVYNEQFF. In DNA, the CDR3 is TGTGCCAGCAGCTTAGGGGGACTAGCGGTCTACAATGAGCAGTTCTTC.

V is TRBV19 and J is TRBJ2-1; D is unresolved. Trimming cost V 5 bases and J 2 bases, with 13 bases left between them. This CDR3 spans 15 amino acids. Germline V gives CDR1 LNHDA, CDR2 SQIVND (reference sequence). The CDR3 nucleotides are TGTGCCAGTAGTGAGCAGGATAGAACCTACAATGAGCAGTTCTTC. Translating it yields CASSEQDRTYNEQFF.

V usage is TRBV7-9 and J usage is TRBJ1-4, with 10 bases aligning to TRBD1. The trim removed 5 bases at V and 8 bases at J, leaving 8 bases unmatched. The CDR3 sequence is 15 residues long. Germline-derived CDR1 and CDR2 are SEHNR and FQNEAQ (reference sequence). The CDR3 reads CASSLEGTGVEKLFF. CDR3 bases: TGTGCCAGCAGCCTAGAGGGGACAGGGGTCGAAAAACTGTTTTTT.

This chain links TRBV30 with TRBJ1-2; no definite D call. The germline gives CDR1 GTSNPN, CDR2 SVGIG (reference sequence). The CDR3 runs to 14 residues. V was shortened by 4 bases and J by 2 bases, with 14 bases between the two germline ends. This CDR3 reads CAWTRPGGNYGYTF. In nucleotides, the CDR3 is TGTGCCTGGACTCGTCCGGGCGGGAACTATGGCTACACCTTC.

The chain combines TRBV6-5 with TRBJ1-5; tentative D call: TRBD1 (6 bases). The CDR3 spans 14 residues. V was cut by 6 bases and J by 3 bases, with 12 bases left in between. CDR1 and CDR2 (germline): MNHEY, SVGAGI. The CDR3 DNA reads TGTGCCAGCAGGGAGGACAGAAACAATCAGCCCCAGCATTTT. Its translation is CASREDRNNQPQHF.

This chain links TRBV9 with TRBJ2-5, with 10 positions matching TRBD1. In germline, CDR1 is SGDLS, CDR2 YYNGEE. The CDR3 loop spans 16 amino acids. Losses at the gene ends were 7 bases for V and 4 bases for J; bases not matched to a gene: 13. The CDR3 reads CASARGTGDGLETQYF. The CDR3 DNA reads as TGTGCCAGCGCCCGTGGGACAGGGGACGGTCTAGAGACCCAGTACTTC.

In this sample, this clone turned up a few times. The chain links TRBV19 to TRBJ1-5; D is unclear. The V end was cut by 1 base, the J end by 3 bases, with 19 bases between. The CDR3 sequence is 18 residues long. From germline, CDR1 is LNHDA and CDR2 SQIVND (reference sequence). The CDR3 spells CASSIGLFSFVDNQPQHF. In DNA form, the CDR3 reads TGTGCCAGTAGTATAGGGCTTTTCTCGTTTGTTGACAATCAGCCCCAGCATTTT.

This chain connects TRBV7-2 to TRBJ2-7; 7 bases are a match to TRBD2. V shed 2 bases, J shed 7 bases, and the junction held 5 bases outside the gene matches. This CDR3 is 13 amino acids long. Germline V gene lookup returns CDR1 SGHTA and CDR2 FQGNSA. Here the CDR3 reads CASSLTGLREQYF. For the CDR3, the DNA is TGTGCCAGCAGCTTAACGGGACTAAGGGAGCAGTACTTC.

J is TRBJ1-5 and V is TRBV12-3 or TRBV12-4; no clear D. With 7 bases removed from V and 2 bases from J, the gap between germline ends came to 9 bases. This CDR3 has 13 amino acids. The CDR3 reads CASTPQGNQPQHF. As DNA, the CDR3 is TGTGCCAGCACCCCTCAGGGCAATCAGCCCCAGCATTTT.

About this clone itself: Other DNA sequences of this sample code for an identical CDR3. Here the CDR3 DNA reads TGTGCCAGCAGCTCCGGGACAGGGTCCTACAATGAGCAGTTCTTC. It translates to CASSSGTGSYNEQFF. The J gene is TRBJ2-1, the V gene TRBV5-5; TRBD1 agrees at 9 bases. This CDR3 spans 15 amino acids. Germline V CDR1 and CDR2: SGHKS, YYEKEE (reference sequence). V lost 3 bases and J lost 1; bases outside the gene matches: 2.

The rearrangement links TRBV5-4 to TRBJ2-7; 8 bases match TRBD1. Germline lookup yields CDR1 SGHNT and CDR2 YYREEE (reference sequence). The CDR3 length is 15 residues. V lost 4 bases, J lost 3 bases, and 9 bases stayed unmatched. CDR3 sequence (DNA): TGTGCCAGCAGCCTGGCCCCAGGGGGCAGCTACGAGCAGTACTTC. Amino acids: CASSLAPGGSYEQYF.

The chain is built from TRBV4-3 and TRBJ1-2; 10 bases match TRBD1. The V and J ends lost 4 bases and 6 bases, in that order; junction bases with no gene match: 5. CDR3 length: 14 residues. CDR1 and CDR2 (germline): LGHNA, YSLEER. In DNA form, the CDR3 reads TGCGCCAGCAGCCCAGCAGGGACAGGGGATGGCTACACCTTC. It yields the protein CASSPAGTGDGYTF.